Listed below are T cell receptor beta chains from one sample, sequenced in a study of CD8+ T cells in alopecia areata. Clones were sequenced by immunoSEQ multiplex PCR, and TCRdb holds only the in-frame ones, with some missing. The sample holds about 150,000 clones, about 53% seen once. The sample here was CD8+ T cells sorted from blood, taken at week 0. Source of these receptors: a human donor with alopecia areata. Each CDR3 is given with its conserved first and last residue. Fields, in order: clone size, CDR3 length, D gene, J gene, V gene, CDR3 protein, CDR3 DNA. A D gene is named only where the DNA matches it firmly. Clone sizes are given selectively: once, few, many, or a class where the clone is expanded.

clone size: -
CDR3 length: 13
D gene: -
J gene: TRBJ1-2
V gene: TRBV4-1
CDR3 protein: CASSPVAADGYTF
CDR3 DNA: TGCGCCAGCAGCCCGGTAGCAGCCGATGGCTACACCTTC

clone size: -
CDR3 length: 15
D gene: -
J gene: TRBJ2-3
V gene: TRBV2
CDR3 protein: CASSDPVHHTDTQYF
CDR3 DNA: TGTGCCAGCAGTGACCCCGTTCATCACACAGATACGCAGTATTTT

clone size: few
CDR3 length: 16
D gene: -
J gene: TRBJ2-1
V gene: TRBV11-2
CDR3 protein: CASSLEWQVLNNEQFF
CDR3 DNA: TGTGCCAGCAGCTTAGAGTGGCAGGTGCTGAACAATGAGCAGTTCTTC

clone size: few
CDR3 length: 13
D gene: -
J gene: TRBJ1-5
V gene: TRBV27
CDR3 protein: CASSLFSNQPQHF
CDR3 DNA: TGTGCCAGCAGTTTATTTAGCAATCAGCCCCAGCATTTT

clone size: few
CDR3 length: 13
D gene: TRBD2
J gene: TRBJ2-1
V gene: TRBV29-1
CDR3 protein: CSVVGLAENEQFF
CDR3 DNA: TGCAGCGTTGTAGGGCTAGCGGAAAATGAGCAGTTCTTC

clone size: many
CDR3 length: 14
D gene: TRBD1
J gene: TRBJ1-2
V gene: TRBV4-3
CDR3 protein: CASSLDRGRRGYTF
CDR3 DNA: TGCGCCAGCAGCCTTGACAGGGGGCGGAGAGGCTACACCTTC

clone size: -
CDR3 length: 13
D gene: -
J gene: TRBJ1-1
V gene: TRBV11-2
CDR3 protein: CASSSDRNTEAFF
CDR3 DNA: TGTGCCAGCAGCTCCGACAGGAACACTGAAGCTTTCTTT

clone size: -
CDR3 length: 15
D gene: TRBD1
J gene: TRBJ2-5
V gene: TRBV12-5
CDR3 protein: CASGDRQGVGETQYF
CDR3 DNA: TGTGCTAGTGGCGATCGACAGGGAGTAGGCGAGACCCAGTACTTC

clone size: few
CDR3 length: 13
D gene: -
J gene: TRBJ2-7
V gene: TRBV29-1
CDR3 protein: CSVVFMITDEQYF
CDR3 DNA: TGCAGCGTTGTTTTTATGATCACGGACGAGCAGTACTTC

clone size: -
CDR3 length: 14
D gene: -
J gene: TRBJ1-1
V gene: TRBV5-1
CDR3 protein: CASSLVSGNTEAFF
CDR3 DNA: TGCGCCAGCAGCTTGGTTTCGGGGAACACTGAAGCTTTCTTT

clone size: -
CDR3 length: 15
D gene: -
J gene: TRBJ2-5
V gene: TRBV27
CDR3 protein: CASSVLGGDFETQYF
CDR3 DNA: TGTGCCAGCAGTGTCCTTGGCGGGGATTTTGAGACCCAGTACTTC

clone size: few
CDR3 length: 11
D gene: -
J gene: TRBJ1-2
V gene: TRBV29-1
CDR3 protein: CSVNLDYGYTF
CDR3 DNA: TGCAGCGTAAACCTCGACTATGGCTACACCTTC

clone size: -
CDR3 length: 15
D gene: TRBD1
J gene: TRBJ2-5
V gene: TRBV4-3
CDR3 protein: CASSPGTGGRETQYF
CDR3 DNA: TGCGCCAGCAGCCCAGGGACAGGAGGAAGGGAGACCCAGTACTTC

clone size: -
CDR3 length: 14
D gene: -
J gene: TRBJ1-1
V gene: TRBV30
CDR3 protein: CAWSVSSVNAEAFF
CDR3 DNA: TGTGCCTGGAGTGTTTCCTCGGTTAACGCTGAAGCTTTCTTT

clone size: -
CDR3 length: 17
D gene: TRBD1
J gene: TRBJ1-1
V gene: TRBV6-7
CDR3 protein: CASIPDRDRVVNTEAFF
CDR3 DNA: TGTGCCAGCATTCCAGACCGGGACAGGGTCGTTAACACTGAAGCTTTCTTT

clone size: -
CDR3 length: 14
D gene: TRBD1
J gene: TRBJ2-3
V gene: TRBV10-2
CDR3 protein: CASSEGGRTDTQYF
CDR3 DNA: TGCGCCAGCAGTGAAGGGGGCCGCACAGATACGCAGTATTTT

clone size: -
CDR3 length: 16
D gene: TRBD1
J gene: TRBJ2-3
V gene: TRBV2
CDR3 protein: CASRTATGPPPDTQYF
CDR3 DNA: TGTGCCAGCAGGACGGCGACAGGGCCTCCCCCAGATACGCAGTATTTT

clone size: -
CDR3 length: 16
D gene: -
J gene: TRBJ2-3
V gene: TRBV23-1
CDR3 protein: CASSQDQQSSTDTQYF
CDR3 DNA: TGCGCCAGCAGTCAGGACCAGCAGTCAAGCACAGATACGCAGTATTTT

clone size: few
CDR3 length: 12
D gene: -
J gene: TRBJ1-2
V gene: TRBV27
CDR3 protein: CASTVGAYGYTF
CDR3 DNA: TGTGCCAGCACCGTAGGTGCGTATGGCTACACCTTC

clone size: -
CDR3 length: 13
D gene: -
J gene: TRBJ2-7
V gene: TRBV15
CDR3 protein: CATSRDRVYEQYF
CDR3 DNA: TGTGCCACCAGCAGAGATCGGGTCTACGAGCAGTACTTC

clone size: -
CDR3 length: 15
D gene: -
J gene: TRBJ2-2
V gene: TRBV4-1
CDR3 protein: CASSQDIGFGGELFF
CDR3 DNA: TGCGCCAGCAGCCAAGATATAGGTTTTGGCGGGGAGCTGTTTTTT

clone size: -
CDR3 length: 13
D gene: TRBD1
J gene: TRBJ1-1
V gene: TRBV29-1
CDR3 protein: CSVGTGQGTEAFF
CDR3 DNA: TGCAGCGTTGGAACGGGACAGGGCACTGAAGCTTTCTTT

clone size: few
CDR3 length: 14
D gene: -
J gene: TRBJ2-7
V gene: TRBV7-9
CDR3 protein: CASSSWGEYYEQYF
CDR3 DNA: TGTGCCAGCAGCTCCTGGGGGGAGTACTACGAGCAGTACTTC